This entry concerns a single T cell receptor (beta chain). The CDR3 consists of 14 residues. The germline gives CDR1 MGHRA, CDR2 YSYEKL. J lost 6 bases, V lost 1 base, and 3 bases had no gene match. This record belongs to a study of cytomegalovirus exposure and HLA in healthy donors. The PCR was carried out with 60 Vbeta primers and 13 Jbeta primers. The assay was immunoSEQ multiplex PCR, and TCRdb's table has in-frame clones only and misses some. The sample contains about 240,000 clones, around 78% of which appear only once. At sampling all donors were nominally healthy, likely with unrecorded immune exposures.

This TCR was sampled from a boy aged 5-17 years in good health and CMV-seronegative. The chain carries TRBV4-1 and TRBJ1-1, with 9 bases matching TRBD1. Sequencing was carried out using PBMCs. The CDR3 is CASSQGQGVSEAFF. DNA for the CDR3: TGCGCCAGCAGCCAAGGACAGGGGGTGTCTGAAGCTTTCTTT.